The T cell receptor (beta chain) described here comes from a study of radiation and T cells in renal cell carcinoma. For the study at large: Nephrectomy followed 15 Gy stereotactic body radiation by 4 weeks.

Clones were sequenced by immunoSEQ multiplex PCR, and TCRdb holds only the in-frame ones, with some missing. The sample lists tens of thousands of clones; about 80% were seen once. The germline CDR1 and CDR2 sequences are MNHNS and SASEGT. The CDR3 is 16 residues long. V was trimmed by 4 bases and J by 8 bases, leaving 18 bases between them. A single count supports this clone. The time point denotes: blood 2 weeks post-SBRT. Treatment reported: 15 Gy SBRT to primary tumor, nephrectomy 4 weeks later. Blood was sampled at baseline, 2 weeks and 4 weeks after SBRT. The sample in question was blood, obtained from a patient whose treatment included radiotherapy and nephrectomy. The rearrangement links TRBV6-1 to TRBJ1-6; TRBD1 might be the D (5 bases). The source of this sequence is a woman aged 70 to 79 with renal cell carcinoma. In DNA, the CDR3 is TGTGCCAGCAGTGGGATGTTTGGGGGAGGACATTCACCCCTCCACTTT. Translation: CASSGMFGGGHSPLHF.